The entry that follows covers one T cell receptor (beta chain) sequence. The data were obtained in a study of blood T cell repertoires in COVID-19. Overall study: In each case, the material was cDNA or gDNA derived from T cells, B-cell-depleted T cells, or PBMCs.

Method: immunoSEQ multiplex PCR; TCRdb's copy keeps in-frame clones and lacks some. Found here are about 210,000 clones, 65% to 90% of them singletons; the top ten hold around 9%. The germline gives CDR1 LNHDA, CDR2 SQIVND (reference sequence). The CDR3 loop spans 14 amino acids. The V end was cut by 8 bases, the J end by 0 bases, with 11 bases between. The V call is TRBV19, the J call TRBJ1-3; weak D call: TRBD1 (5 bases). The TCR comes from a woman in her 50s with acute COVID-19. Sequencing was carried out using PBMCs or T cells enriched from blood (not recorded which). The CDR3 loop is CASYDSSSGNTIYF. The CDR3 coding sequence is TGTGCCAGTTACGACAGTAGCTCTGGAAACACCATATATTTT.